These 3 T cell receptor beta chains were sequenced from one sample in a study of Ad26.COV2.S vaccination and SARS-CoV-2 variants. Profiled with immunoSEQ multiplex PCR; TCRdb holds only in-frame clones, not every one. The sample includes over 400,000 clones, around 92% of them seen just once. Treatment indicated: around 19 received Ad26.COV2.S at low or high dose, single or two shots; about 5 received placebo; per-sample allocation not given. All samples were drawn on day 63, counting from the first vaccine or placebo injection. This sample comprised peripheral blood, obtained in a trial of Ad26.COV2.S vaccine versus placebo. The receptors here all came from a person aged 18-65 years who received the Ad26.COV2.S COVID-19 vaccine or a placebo.

The chain is built from TRBV7-7 and TRBJ1-5, with unresolved D. The CDR3 runs 17 residues. V was shortened by 1 base and J by 2 bases, with 15 bases between the two germline ends. Per germline, CDR1 SSHAT and CDR2 FNYEAQ (reference sequence). CDR3 DNA: TGTGCCAGCAGCTTAGTCCAGCGCGCTGATGGCAATCAGCCCCAGCATTTT. Encoded protein: CASSLVQRADGNQPQHF.

The chain has TRBV19 and TRBJ1-2, with TRBD1 as a possible D gene (5 bases). Germline CDR1 LNHDA, CDR2 SQIVND (reference sequence). The V end was cut by 5 bases, the J end by 3 bases, with 16 bases between. The CDR3 covers 15 residues. The CDR3 DNA reads TGTGCCAGTAGTTCCGCCGGCAGGGCCTACTATGGCTACACCTTC. Residues: CASSSAGRAYYGYTF.

The rearrangement uses TRBV2 and TRBJ2-2, with unresolved D. The CDR3 spans 15 residues. Germline CDR1 reads SNHLY; CDR2 reads FYNNEI. V was trimmed by 5 bases and J by 8 bases, leaving 18 bases between them. CDR3 sequence: CASSSIYPGEGELFF. In DNA, the CDR3 is TGTGCCAGCAGTTCCATCTATCCTGGGGAAGGGGAGCTGTTTTTT.